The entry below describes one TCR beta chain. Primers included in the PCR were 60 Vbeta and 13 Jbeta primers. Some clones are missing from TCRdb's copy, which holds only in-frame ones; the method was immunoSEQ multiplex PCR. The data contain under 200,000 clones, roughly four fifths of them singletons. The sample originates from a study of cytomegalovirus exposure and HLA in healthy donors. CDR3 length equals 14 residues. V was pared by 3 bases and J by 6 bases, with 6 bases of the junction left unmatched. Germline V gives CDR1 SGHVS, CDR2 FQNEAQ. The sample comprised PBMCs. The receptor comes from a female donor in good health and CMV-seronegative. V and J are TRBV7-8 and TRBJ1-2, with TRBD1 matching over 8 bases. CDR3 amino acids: CASSFRTGKDGYTF. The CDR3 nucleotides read TGTGCCAGCAGCTTCAGGACAGGGAAGGATGGCTACACCTTC.